Below, one T cell receptor beta chain is given with its context. The data are from a study of T cell responses to AZD1222 COVID-19 vaccine. Sequenced by immunoSEQ multiplex PCR; TCRdb stores in-frame clones only, minus some. Of 45,000 to 65,000 clones in the sample, roughly 87% are singletons; the top ten hold approximately 2.5%. The germline V gene encodes CDR1 SGHRS and CDR2 YFSETQ. V shed 3 bases, J shed 4 bases, and the junction held 6 bases outside the gene matches. The CDR3 totals 16 residues. The TCR was taken from an adult who received the AZD1222 COVID-19 vaccine. The V gene is TRBV5-1, the J gene TRBJ2-3, with 12 bases that match TRBD2. The sample in question was peripheral blood, obtained 28 days after the second AZD1222 dose. The CDR3 sequence is CASSSTSGSPADTQYF. DNA of the CDR3: TGCGCCAGCAGCTCGACTAGCGGGAGCCCCGCAGATACGCAGTATTTT.